The text below deals with one T cell receptor (beta chain). In the study's own analysis: Counts of nucleated cells, estimated from reference gene primer amplification, were obtained. Clones were read by immunoSEQ multiplex PCR, and TCRdb kept only the in-frame ones, dropping some. The V and J calls and clone size are taken from that table; D and trimming were inferred from the DNA. The table has some 150,000 clones, roughly 79% seen once. This sample is part of a study of blood T cell repertoires in COVID-19. Turning to the study itself: Donors in the United States, Italy and Spain gave samples during acute or convalescent COVID-19. T cells, B-cell-depleted T cells, or PBMCs supplied cDNA or gDNA.

Germline loops: CDR1 SGHTA, CDR2 FQGNSA. This CDR3 region has 15 residues. V lost 4 bases, J lost 2 bases, and 14 bases lay in between. The source is a human donor with acute or convalescent COVID-19. The donor label of this sample is uncertain. The V gene is TRBV7-2, the J gene TRBJ1-1; D might be TRBD1 (6 bases). The sequenced sample consisted of peripheral blood. CDR3 sequence: CASSSPDRYNTEAFF. The CDR3 coding sequence is TGTGCCAGCAGCTCCCCGGACAGATATAACACTGAAGCTTTCTTT.